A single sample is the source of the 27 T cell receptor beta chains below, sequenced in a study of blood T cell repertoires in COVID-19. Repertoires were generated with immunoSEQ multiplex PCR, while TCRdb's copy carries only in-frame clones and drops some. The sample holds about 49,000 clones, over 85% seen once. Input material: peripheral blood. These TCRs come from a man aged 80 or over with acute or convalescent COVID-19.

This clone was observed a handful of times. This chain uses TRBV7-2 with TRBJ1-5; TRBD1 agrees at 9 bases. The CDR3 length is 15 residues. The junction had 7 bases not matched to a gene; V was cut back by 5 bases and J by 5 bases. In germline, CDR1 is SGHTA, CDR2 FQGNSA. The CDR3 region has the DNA TGTGCCAGCAGCACTTCGACAGGGGGGGATCAGCCCCAGCATTTT. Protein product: CASSTSTGGDQPQHF.

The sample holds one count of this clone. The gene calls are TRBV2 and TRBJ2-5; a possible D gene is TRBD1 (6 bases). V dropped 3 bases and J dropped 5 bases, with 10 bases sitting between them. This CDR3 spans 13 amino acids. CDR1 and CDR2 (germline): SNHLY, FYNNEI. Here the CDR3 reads CASSEGAGETQYF. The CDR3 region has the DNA TGTGCCAGCAGTGAGGGGGCTGGGGAGACCCAGTACTTC.

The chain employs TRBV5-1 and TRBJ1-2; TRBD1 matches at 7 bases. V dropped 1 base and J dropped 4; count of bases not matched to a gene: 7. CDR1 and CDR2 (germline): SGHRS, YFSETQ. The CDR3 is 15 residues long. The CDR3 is CASSLQGQPIYGYTF. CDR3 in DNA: TGCGCCAGCAGCTTGCAGGGACAGCCTATCTATGGCTACACCTTC.

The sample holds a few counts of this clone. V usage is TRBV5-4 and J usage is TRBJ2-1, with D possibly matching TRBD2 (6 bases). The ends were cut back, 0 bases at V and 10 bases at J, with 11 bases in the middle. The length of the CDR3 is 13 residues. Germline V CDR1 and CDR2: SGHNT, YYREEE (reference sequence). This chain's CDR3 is CASSLGSGSEQFF. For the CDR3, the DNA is TGTGCCAGCAGCTTGGGGTCCGGGAGCGAGCAGTTCTTC.

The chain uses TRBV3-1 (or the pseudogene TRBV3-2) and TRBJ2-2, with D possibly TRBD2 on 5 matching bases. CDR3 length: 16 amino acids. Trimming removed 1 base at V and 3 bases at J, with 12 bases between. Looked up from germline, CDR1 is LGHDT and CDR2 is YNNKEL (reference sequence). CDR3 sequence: CASSQGASRHTGELFF. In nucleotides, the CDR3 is TGTGCCAGCAGCCAAGGCGCTAGCCGCCACACCGGGGAGCTGTTTTTT.

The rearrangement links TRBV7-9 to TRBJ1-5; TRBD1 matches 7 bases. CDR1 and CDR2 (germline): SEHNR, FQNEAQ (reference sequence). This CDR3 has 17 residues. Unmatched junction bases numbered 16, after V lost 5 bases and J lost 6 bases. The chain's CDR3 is CASSRYTGALICQPQHF. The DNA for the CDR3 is TGTGCCAGCAGCCGATACACAGGGGCTTTGATCTGTCAGCCCCAGCATTTT.

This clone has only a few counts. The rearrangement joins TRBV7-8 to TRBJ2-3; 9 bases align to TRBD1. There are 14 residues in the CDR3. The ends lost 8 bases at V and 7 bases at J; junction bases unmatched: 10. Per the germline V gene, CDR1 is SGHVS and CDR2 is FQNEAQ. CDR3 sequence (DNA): TGTGCCAGCGGTGCCGGGACAGGGTCGAATACGCAGTATTTT. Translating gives CASGAGTGSNTQYF.

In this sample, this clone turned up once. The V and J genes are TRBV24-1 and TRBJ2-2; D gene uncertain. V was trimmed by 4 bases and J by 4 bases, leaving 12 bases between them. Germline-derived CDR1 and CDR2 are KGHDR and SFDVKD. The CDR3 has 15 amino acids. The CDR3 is CATSDPTKITGELFF. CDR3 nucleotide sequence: TGTGCCACCAGTGACCCCACAAAAATCACCGGGGAGCTGTTTTTT.

In nucleotides, the CDR3 is TGTGCCACCAACCCGGCAGGGGGCCTCACTGAAGCTTTCTTT. It is translated as CATNPAGGLTEAFF. The chain employs TRBV6-5 and TRBJ1-1; 8 nucleotides agree with TRBD1. The CDR3 has 14 amino acids. Trimming cost V 10 bases and J 4 bases; bases outside gene matches: 11. The germline CDR1 and CDR2 sequences are MNHEY and SVGAGI.

The CDR3 DNA follows: TGTGCCAGCAGCTTAGGGGCCACTGAAGCTTTCTTT. Translation gives CASSLGATEAFF. The chain employs TRBV7-9 and TRBJ1-1; D gene unclear. Germline V gene lookup returns CDR1 SEHNR and CDR2 FQNEAQ (reference sequence). Trimming shortened V by 1 base and J by 4 bases, and 4 bases separated the two germline ends. The CDR3 is 12 residues long.

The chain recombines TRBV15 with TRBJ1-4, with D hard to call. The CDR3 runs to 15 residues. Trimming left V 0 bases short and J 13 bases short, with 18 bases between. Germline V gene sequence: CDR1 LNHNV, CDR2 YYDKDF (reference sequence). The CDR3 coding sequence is TGTGCCACCAGCAGAGATAGGACTCAGTCCCGGGGACTGTTTTTT. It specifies CATSRDRTQSRGLFF.

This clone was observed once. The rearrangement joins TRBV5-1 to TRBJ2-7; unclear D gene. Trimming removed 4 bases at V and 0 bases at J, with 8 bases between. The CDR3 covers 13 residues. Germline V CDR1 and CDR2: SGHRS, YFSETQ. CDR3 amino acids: CASSNGASYEQYF. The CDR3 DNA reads TGCGCCAGCAGCAACGGAGCCTCCTACGAGCAGTACTTC.

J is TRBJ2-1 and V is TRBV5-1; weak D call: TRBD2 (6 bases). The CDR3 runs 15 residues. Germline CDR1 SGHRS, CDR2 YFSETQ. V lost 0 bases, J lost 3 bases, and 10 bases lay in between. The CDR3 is CASSLDPGVYNEQFF. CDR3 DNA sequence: TGCGCCAGCAGCTTGGATCCGGGGGTCTACAATGAGCAGTTCTTC.

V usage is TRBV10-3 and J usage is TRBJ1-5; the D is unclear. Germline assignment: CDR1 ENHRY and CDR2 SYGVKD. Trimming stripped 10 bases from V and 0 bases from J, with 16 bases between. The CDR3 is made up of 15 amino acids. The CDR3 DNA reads TGTGCCACCAAGGGAGAGGAGTATAGCAATCAGCCCCAGCATTTT. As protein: CATKGEEYSNQPQHF.

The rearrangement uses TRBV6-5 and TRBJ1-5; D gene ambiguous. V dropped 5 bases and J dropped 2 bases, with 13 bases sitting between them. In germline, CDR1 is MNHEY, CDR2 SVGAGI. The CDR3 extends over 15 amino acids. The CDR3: CASSLEAEGNQPQHF. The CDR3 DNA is TGTGCCAGCAGTCTAGAGGCCGAAGGCAATCAGCCCCAGCATTTT.

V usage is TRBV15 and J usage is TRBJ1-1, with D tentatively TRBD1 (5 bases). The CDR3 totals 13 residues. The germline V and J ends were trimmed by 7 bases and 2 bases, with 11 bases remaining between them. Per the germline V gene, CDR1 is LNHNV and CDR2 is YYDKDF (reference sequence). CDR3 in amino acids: CATKEGYNTEAFF. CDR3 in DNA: TGTGCCACCAAGGAGGGGTATAACACTGAAGCTTTCTTT.

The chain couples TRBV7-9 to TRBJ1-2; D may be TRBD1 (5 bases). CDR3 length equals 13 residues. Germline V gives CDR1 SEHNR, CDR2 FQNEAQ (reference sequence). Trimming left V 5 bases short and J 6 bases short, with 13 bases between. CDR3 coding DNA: TGTGCCAGCAGCCCGGGCAGGGTCGATGGCTACACCTTC. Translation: CASSPGRVDGYTF. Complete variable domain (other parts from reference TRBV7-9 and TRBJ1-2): DTGVSQNPRHKITKRGQNVTFRCDPISEHNRLYWYRQTLGQGPEFLTYFQNEAQLEKSRLLSDRFSAERPKGSFSTLEIQRTEQGDSAMYLCASSPGRVDGYTFGSGTRLTVV.

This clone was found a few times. In nucleotides, the CDR3 is TGTGCCAGCAGTCAGCACGCTCGGGACAGGGGGGGCACTGAAGCTTTCTTT. It yields the protein CASSQHARDRGGTEAFF. The chain recombines TRBV6-6 with TRBJ1-1; TRBD1 matches at 11 bases. Unmatched junction bases numbered 12, after V lost 5 bases and J lost 4 bases. Looked up from germline, CDR1 is MNHNY and CDR2 is SVGAGI (reference sequence). This CDR3 has 17 amino acids.

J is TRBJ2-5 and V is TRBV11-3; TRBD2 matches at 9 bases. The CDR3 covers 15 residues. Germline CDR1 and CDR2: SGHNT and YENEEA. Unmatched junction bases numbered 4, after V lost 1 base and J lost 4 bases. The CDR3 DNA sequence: TGTGCCAGCAGCTTAGGAGCTAGCGGGATAGAGACCCAGTACTTC. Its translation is CASSLGASGIETQYF.

The CDR3 nucleotides read TGCGCCAGCAGCTTGGGACACGACGGGAAGTACTTC. This sequence encodes CASSLGHDGKYF. The chain has TRBV5-1 and TRBJ2-7; perhaps TRBD2 as D (5 bases). The V end was cut by 0 bases, the J end by 11 bases, with 12 bases between. This CDR3 has 12 amino acids. CDR1 and CDR2 (germline): SGHRS, YFSETQ. The full variable domain, rest sourced from reference TRBV5-1 and TRBJ2-7, is KAGVTQTPRYLIKTRGQQVTLSCSPISGHRSVSWYQQTPGQGLQFLFEYFSETQRNKGNFPGRFSGRQFSNSRSEMNVSTLELGDSALYLCASSLGHDGKYFGPGTRLTVT.

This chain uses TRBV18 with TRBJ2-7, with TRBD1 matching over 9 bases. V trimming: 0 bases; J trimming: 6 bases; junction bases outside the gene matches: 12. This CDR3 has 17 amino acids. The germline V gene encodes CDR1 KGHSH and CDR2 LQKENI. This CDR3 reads CASSPPFGTGFTGEQYF. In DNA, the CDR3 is TGTGCCAGCTCACCACCGTTCGGGACAGGGTTTACGGGCGAGCAGTACTTC.

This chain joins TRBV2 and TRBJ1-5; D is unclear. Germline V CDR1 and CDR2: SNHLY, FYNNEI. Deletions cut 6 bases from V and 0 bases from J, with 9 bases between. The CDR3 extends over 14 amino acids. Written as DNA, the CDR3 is TGTGCCAGCAGGCCTTCGGTTAGCAATCAGCCCCAGCATTTT. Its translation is CASRPSVSNQPQHF.

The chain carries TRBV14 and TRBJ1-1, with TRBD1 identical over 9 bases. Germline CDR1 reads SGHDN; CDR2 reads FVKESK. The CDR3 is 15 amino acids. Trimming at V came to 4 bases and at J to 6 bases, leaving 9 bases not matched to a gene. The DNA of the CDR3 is TGTGCCAGCAGCCGCCCGGGACAGGGTGACCCTGAAGCTTTCTTT. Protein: CASSRPGQGDPEAFF.

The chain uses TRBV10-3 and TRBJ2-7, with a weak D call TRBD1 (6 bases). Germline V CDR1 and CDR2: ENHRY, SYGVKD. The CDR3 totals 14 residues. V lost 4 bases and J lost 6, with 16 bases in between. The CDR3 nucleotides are TGTGCCATCAGTGGACGCTCGACAGGTGGCGAGCAGTACTTC. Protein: CAISGRSTGGEQYF.

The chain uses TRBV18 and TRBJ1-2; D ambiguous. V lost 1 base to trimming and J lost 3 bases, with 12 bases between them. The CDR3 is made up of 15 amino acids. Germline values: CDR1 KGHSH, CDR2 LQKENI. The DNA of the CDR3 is TGTGCCAGCTCACCACTCGCGGTCGTTGACTATGGCTACACCTTC. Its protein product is CASSPLAVVDYGYTF.

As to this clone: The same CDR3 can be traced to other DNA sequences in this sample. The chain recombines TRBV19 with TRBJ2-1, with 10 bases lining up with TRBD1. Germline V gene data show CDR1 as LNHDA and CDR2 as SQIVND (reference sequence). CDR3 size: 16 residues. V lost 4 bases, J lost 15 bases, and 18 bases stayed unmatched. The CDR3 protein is CASSKRSGTGEVNPFF. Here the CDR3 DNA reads TGTGCCAGTAGTAAACGCTCCGGGACAGGGGAAGTAAATCCGTTCTTC.

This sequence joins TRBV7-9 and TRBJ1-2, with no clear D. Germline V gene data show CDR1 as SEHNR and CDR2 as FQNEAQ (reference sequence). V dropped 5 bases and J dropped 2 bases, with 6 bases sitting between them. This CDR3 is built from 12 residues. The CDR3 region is CASSMQNYGYTF. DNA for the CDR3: TGTGCCAGCAGCATGCAGAACTATGGCTACACCTTC.